The 27 T cell receptor beta chains reported below all come from one sample, sequenced in a study of T cell clonality in common variable immunodeficiency. TCRdb keeps only in-frame clones here, not all; method: immunoSEQ multiplex PCR. The sample was found to contain tens of thousands of clones, and every one recurs. Sequenced sample: peripheral blood mononuclear cells. The receptors were sampled from a person between 18 and 75 years old in good health.

This clone was counted many times. The missing CDR3 end, 3 residues past where the read stops, is filled in from the germline J gene. The chain is built from TRBV5-1 and TRBJ2-3, with TRBD1 as a possible D gene (6 bases). The V gene lost 2 bases and the J gene lost 2 bases, with 9 bases spanning the gap. The germline CDR1 and CDR2 sequences are SGHRS and YFSETQ. This CDR3 has 14 amino acids. The CDR3 protein is CASSLGQHTDTQYF. The DNA read from the CDR3 is TGCGCCAGCAGCTTAGGACAGCACACAGATACG.

This clone was detected many times. The read falls 3 residues short of the CDR3 end, and the missing part is taken from the germline J gene. The chain recombines TRBV20-1 with TRBJ2-5; 12 nucleotides align to TRBD2. After removal of 5 bases from V and 1 base from J, the junction contained 8 bases not matched to a gene. Germline V gene sequence: CDR1 DFQATT, CDR2 SNEGSKA (reference sequence). The CDR3 has 16 residues. CDR3 in amino acids: CSAVGASGRAQETQYF. Partial CDR3 DNA: TGCAGTGCTGTGGGCGCTAGCGGGAGGGCCCAAGAGACC.

This clone was observed many times. The read ends 3 residues shy of where the CDR3 ends; the end is completed using the germline J gene. The V call is TRBV20-1, the J call TRBJ2-3; possibly TRBD2 for D (5 bases). The CDR3 covers 13 residues. Germline V CDR1 and CDR2: DFQATT, SNEGSKA (reference sequence). Trimming cost V 8 bases and J 3 bases, with 15 bases left between them. The CDR3 DNA, read in part, is TGCAGTCAGAGCGGCCCTGGGACAGATACG. Amino acids: CSQSGPGTDT. The CDR3 in its entirety is CSQSGPGTDTQYF.

This clone was detected ten times or more. The observed sequence ends 3 residues before the CDR3 terminus, with the missing tail filled in from the germline J gene. The chain recombines TRBV7-9 with TRBJ2-1, with 9 bases aligning to TRBD2. CDR1 and CDR2 from the germline V gene are SEHNR and FQNEAQ (reference sequence). V lost 5 bases and J lost 6; bases outside the gene matches: 8. The CDR3 contains 15 residues. The CDR3 bases that were read are TGTGCCAGCAGCCCAGGCGGGAGGGCCGGCAATGAG. Translated, it gives CASSPGGRAGNE. The complete CDR3 reads CASSPGGRAGNEQFF.

This clone was observed at least ten times. Read data end 3 residues before the CDR3 end; the end is taken from the germline J gene. This chain connects TRBV5-6 to TRBJ2-5, with a weak D call TRBD2 (6 bases). The CDR3 runs 14 residues. V gave up 1 base and J gave up 5 bases, with 12 bases separating them. The germline CDR1 and CDR2 sequences are SGHDT and YYEEEE. Partial CDR3 DNA: TGTGCCAGCAGCTTGAGGCAGGGAGGTGAGACC. The encoded protein is CASSLRQGGET. The whole CDR3 reads CASSLRQGGETQYF.

This clone was counted ten times or more. Read coverage stops 3 residues before the CDR3 terminus; the germline J gene supplies the remainder. The V and J genes are TRBV29-1 and TRBJ1-2; 7 nucleotides match TRBD1. V shed 6 bases, J shed 7 bases, and the junction held 11 bases outside the gene matches. The germline V gene has CDR1 SQVTM and CDR2 ANQGSEA. This CDR3 region has 13 residues. The CDR3 reads CSVGQNTGPGYTF. The CDR3 DNA, read in part, is TGCAGCGTGGGACAGAATACGGGACCTGGC.

This clone showed up many times. The CDR3 end falls 3 residues outside the read, so it is completed with the germline J gene. The rearrangement uses TRBV2 and TRBJ2-1; D unresolved. The CDR3 is made up of 13 amino acids. The germline V and J ends were trimmed by 8 bases and 1 base, with 9 bases remaining between them. Germline V gene data show CDR1 as SNHLY and CDR2 as FYNNEI. CDR3 residues: CASEQSSYNEQFF. Incomplete CDR3 DNA: TGTGCCAGCGAACAGTCTTCCTACAATGAG.

This clone has at least ten counts. The CDR3 end falls 3 residues outside the read, so it is completed with the germline J gene. V gene TRBV29-1 combines with J gene TRBJ2-1, with 7 nucleotides matching TRBD2. The CDR3 runs to 14 residues. Germline V gives CDR1 SQVTM, CDR2 ANQGSEA. V lost 6 bases to trimming and J lost 3 bases; unmatched junction nucleotides: 8. CDR3 in amino acids: CSVTGLSLYNEQFF. CDR3 bases read: TGCAGCGTAACGGGACTATCCCTCTACAATGAG.

This clone was counted at least ten times. The CDR3 extends 3 residues past the end of the read, so its final part is completed from the germline J gene. The V and J genes are TRBV20-1 and TRBJ2-1, with D hard to call. The CDR3 sequence is 12 residues long. Looked up from germline, CDR1 is DFQATT and CDR2 is SNEGSKA (reference sequence). The V and J ends lost 0 bases and 6 bases respectively, with 6 bases between them. Incomplete CDR3 DNA: TGCAGTGCTAGAGAACTGATCAATGAG. This gives the protein CSARELINE. The complete CDR3 protein is CSARELINEQFF.

This clone was recorded at least ten times. The CDR3 is cut off 3 residues early in the read; its end comes from the germline J gene. The chain couples TRBV19 to TRBJ1-1; 9 bases align to TRBD1. V dropped 5 bases and J dropped 3; count of bases not matched to a gene: 7. Germline V CDR1 and CDR2: LNHDA, SQIVND (reference sequence). This CDR3 contains 15 residues. CDR3 sequence reads: CASSPGTGRYTEAFF. Incomplete CDR3 DNA: TGTGCCAGTAGTCCGGGGACAGGGCGGTACACTGAA.

This clone was detected many times. Coverage ceases 3 residues before the CDR3 finishes, and the germline J gene fills in the end. The chain joins TRBV28 to TRBJ1-2, with a tentative D call TRBD1 (5 bases). Germline V gives CDR1 MDHEN, CDR2 SYDVKM. There are 14 residues in the CDR3. The CDR3 loop reads CASSPSGRVGGYTF. CDR3 DNA (partial): TGTGCCAGCAGCCCGTCGGGCAGGGTTGGCGGC.

Ten or more counts support this clone. The read finishes 3 residues shy of the CDR3 end, and the germline J gene is used to complete it. The chain has TRBV7-6 and TRBJ2-1, with unresolved D. CDR1 and CDR2 (germline): SGHVS, FNYEAQ. The CDR3 is 13 amino acids. The germline V and J ends were trimmed by 5 bases and 2 bases, with 7 bases remaining between them. CDR3 residues: CASSTEPYNEQFF. The sequenced part of the CDR3 DNA is TGTGCCAGCAGCACCGAGCCCTACAATGAG.

This clone was picked up many times. The read halts 3 residues ahead of the CDR3 end, with the missing end drawn from the germline J gene. The chain employs TRBV7-8 and TRBJ1-5; D is ambiguous. In germline, CDR1 is SGHVS, CDR2 FQNEAQ. V was clipped by 3 bases and J by 5 bases, with 8 bases between them. This CDR3 is 13 amino acids long. CDR3 residues: CASSLRGDQPQHF. The CDR3 bases that were read are TGTGCCAGCAGCTTGCGGGGTGATCAGCCC.

This clone has ten or more counts. The read falls 3 residues short of the CDR3 end, and the missing part is taken from the germline J gene. The chain has TRBV5-1 and TRBJ2-1; tentatively, D is TRBD1 (6 bases). CDR1 and CDR2 from the germline V gene are SGHRS and YFSETQ. The V end lost 1 base, the J end lost 3 bases, and 11 bases lay between the germline ends. This CDR3 has 15 amino acids. The DNA read from the CDR3 is TGCGCCAGCAGCTTGCGGACAGATAACTACAATGAG. Amino acid sequence: CASSLRTDNYNE. The entire CDR3 is CASSLRTDNYNEQFF.

Comment on this clone: The read finishes 3 residues shy of the CDR3 end, and the germline J gene is used to complete it. The chain employs TRBV18 and TRBJ2-5; the match to TRBD2 covers 14 bases. V lost 2 bases and J lost 3; bases outside the gene matches: 8. This CDR3 is 18 amino acids long. Germline CDR1 is KGHSH and CDR2 is LQKENI. The CDR3 here is CASSPWGLAGEGEETQYF. Incomplete CDR3 DNA: TGTGCCAGCTCACCATGGGGACTAGCGGGAGAAGGAGAAGAGACC.

A word on this clone: Read coverage stops 3 residues before the CDR3 terminus; the germline J gene supplies the remainder. The V and J genes are TRBV10-2 and TRBJ2-7; unclear D gene. The CDR3 sequence is 15 residues long. CDR1 WSHSY and CDR2 SAAADI come from the germline V gene. V dropped 6 bases and J dropped 3 bases, with 18 bases sitting between them. The sequenced CDR3 bases are TGCGCCAGCAGCCAACGACACGCCGGCTTCTACGAG. Protein: CASSQRHAGFYE. The CDR3 in full is CASSQRHAGFYEQYF.

This clone came up many times. The CDR3 end is not reached by the read, which stops 3 residues before it; the germline J gene fills it in. The V call is TRBV18, the J call TRBJ1-2, with 9 bases lining up with TRBD1. CDR1 is KGHSH, CDR2 LQKENI, per germline. V was clipped by 3 bases and J by 5 bases; unmatched bases: 4. This CDR3 has 14 amino acids. The CDR3 reads CASSPGQGSYGYTF. CDR3 DNA (partial): TGTGCCAGCTCACCGGGACAGGGTAGTTATGGC. Full variable domain (missing parts from reference TRBV18 and TRBJ1-2): NAGVMQNPRHLVRRRGQEARLRCSPMKGHSHVYWYRQLPEEGLKFMVYLQKENIIDESGMPKERFSAEFPKEGPSILRIQQVVRGDSAAYFCASSPGQGSYGYTFGSGTRLTVV.

This clone occurred many times. The read ends 3 residues early relative to the CDR3; the germline J gene fills the gap. This chain connects TRBV6-1 to TRBJ1-1; D gene unclear. Germline CDR1 reads MNHNS; CDR2 reads SASEGT. The CDR3 extends over 14 amino acids. The V end lost 4 bases, the J end lost 1 base, and 10 bases lay between the germline ends. CDR3 bases read: TGTGCCAGCAGTGCAACAACAACGAACACTGAA. Translated, it gives CASSATTTNTE. The whole CDR3 reads CASSATTTNTEAFF.

This clone was seen many times. The read stops 3 residues short of the end of the CDR3; the missing end is completed from the germline J gene. The chain is built from TRBV6-4 and TRBJ1-1; D uncertain. CDR1 MRHNA and CDR2 SNTAGT come from the germline V gene. The CDR3 extends over 13 amino acids. The germline V and J ends were trimmed by 6 bases and 4 bases, with 12 bases remaining between them. The sequenced part of the CDR3 DNA is TGTGCCAGCAGCCGCGGGTATGGCACTGAA. The encoded protein is CASSRGYGTE. The entire CDR3 sequence reads CASSRGYGTEAFF.

This clone came up many times. Read sequence stops 3 residues before the CDR3 end, and the germline J gene provides the missing end. The chain combines TRBV18 with TRBJ1-1, with D unclear. Germline assignment: CDR1 KGHSH and CDR2 LQKENI. The CDR3 is 13 residues long. V was cut by 5 bases and J by 3 bases, with 10 bases left in between. Incomplete CDR3 DNA: TGTGCCAGCTCAGAGAATAGGGACACTGAA. Protein product: CASSENRDTE. The entire CDR3 protein is CASSENRDTEAFF.

This clone was counted ten times or more. The read falls 3 residues short of the CDR3 end, and the missing part is taken from the germline J gene. V is TRBV7-2 and J is TRBJ2-2; 10 nucleotides align to TRBD1. The CDR3 totals 15 residues. V dropped 2 bases and J dropped 5; count of bases not matched to a gene: 2. In germline, CDR1 is SGHTA, CDR2 FQGNSA. The CDR3 DNA, read in part, is TGTGCCAGCAGCTTAAGGGGACAGGGGACCGGGGAG. This gives the protein CASSLRGQGTGE. The complete CDR3 reads CASSLRGQGTGELFF.

Note on this clone: Sequencing ends 3 residues short of the CDR3 end; the germline J gene provides the rest. V usage is TRBV5-1 and J usage is TRBJ2-2; D might be TRBD1 (5 bases). The CDR3 covers 18 residues. CDR1 and CDR2 from the germline V gene are SGHRS and YFSETQ. The CDR3 here is CASSQSPPTDLLHSPLFF. The CDR3 bases that were read are TGCGCCAGCAGCCAGAGTCCTCCGACAGACCTACTACATTCACCG.

This clone was picked up many times. The read gets to within 3 residues of the CDR3 end, and the germline J gene fills in the rest. The chain uses TRBV11-2 and TRBJ1-6; 7 bases match TRBD1. V trimming: 4 bases; J trimming: 10 bases; junction bases outside the gene matches: 7. This CDR3 has 14 residues. Germline CDR1 is SGHAT and CDR2 is FQNNGV. CDR3 bases read: TGTGCCAGCAGCTCGAGGGACAGCGGGTCACCC. Translated: CASSSRDSGSP. In full, the CDR3 reads CASSSRDSGSPLHF.

This clone was seen ten or more times. The read terminates 3 residues before the CDR3 end, so the remaining end is supplied by the germline J gene. The rearrangement uses TRBV29-1 and TRBJ2-3, with 7 positions matching TRBD1. Germline V CDR1 and CDR2: SQVTM, ANQGSEA. Trimming took 7 bases from V and 2 from J; bases not matched to a gene: 3. The CDR3 is made up of 12 amino acids. CDR3 sequence reads: CSAGQNTDTQYF. The covered CDR3 bases are TGCAGCGCGGGACAGAACACAGATACG.

There are many counts of this clone. The read is 3 residues too short to cover the CDR3 end, so that end is filled in from the germline J gene. The chain joins TRBV20-1 to TRBJ2-3, with 9 bases lining up with TRBD2. With V trimmed by 2 bases and J by 2 bases, 8 bases remained unmatched. This CDR3 contains 16 residues. Germline V gene data show CDR1 as DFQATT and CDR2 as SNEGSKA (reference sequence). The CDR3 sequence: CSARMFVAGATDTQYF. The sequenced CDR3 bases are TGCAGTGCTAGAATGTTCGTAGCGGGGGCCACAGATACG.

This clone was picked up many times. The CDR3 end is not reached by the read, which stops 3 residues before it; the germline J gene fills it in. The chain recombines TRBV24-1 with TRBJ2-3, with D unclear. V lost 4 bases and J lost 6, with 19 bases in between. Germline V gene lookup returns CDR1 KGHDR and CDR2 SFDVKD. The CDR3 totals 16 residues. The CDR3 reads CATSESGSIYADTQYF. CDR3 DNA (partial): TGTGCCACCAGTGAGTCCGGGTCGATCTACGCGGATACG.

This clone occurred many times. The sequenced fragment ends 3 residues before the CDR3 boundary, so the rest is inferred from the germline J gene. The chain links TRBV15 to TRBJ1-5, with TRBD1 as a possible D gene (5 bases). The V end was cut by 3 bases, the J end by 9 bases, with 12 bases between. Germline lookup yields CDR1 LNHNV and CDR2 YYDKDF (reference sequence). This CDR3 is 13 amino acids long. CDR3 bases read: TGTGCCACCAGCAGCCCCCAGAGGGGGCCC. It is translated as CATSSPQRGP. From start to end, the CDR3 is CATSSPQRGPQHF.